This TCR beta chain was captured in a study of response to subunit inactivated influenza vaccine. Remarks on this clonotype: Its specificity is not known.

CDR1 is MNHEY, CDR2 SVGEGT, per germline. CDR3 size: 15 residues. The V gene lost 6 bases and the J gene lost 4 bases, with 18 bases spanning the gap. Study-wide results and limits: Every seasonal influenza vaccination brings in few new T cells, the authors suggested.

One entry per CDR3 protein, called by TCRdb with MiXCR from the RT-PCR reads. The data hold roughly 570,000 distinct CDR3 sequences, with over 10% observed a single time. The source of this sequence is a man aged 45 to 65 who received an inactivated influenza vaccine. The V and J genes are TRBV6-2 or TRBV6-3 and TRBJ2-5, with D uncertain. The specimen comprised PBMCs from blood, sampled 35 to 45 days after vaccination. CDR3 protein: CASSPRVGSGETQYF. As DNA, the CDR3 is TGTGCCAGCAGCCCCCGCGTGGGGTCGGGAGAGACCCAGTACTTC.